A single sample is the source of the 27 T cell receptor beta chains below, sequenced in a study of cytomegalovirus exposure and HLA in healthy donors. The PCR made use of 60 Vbeta and 13 Jbeta primers. TCRdb's copy holds only in-frame clones and misses some; the assay was immunoSEQ multiplex PCR. The sample has about 61,000 clones; around 89% are singletons. Source material: PBMCs. The source is a man aged 25 to 45 in good health and CMV-seropositive.

This clone showed up just once. The V gene is TRBV18, the J gene TRBJ2-5; TRBD1 aligns across 9 bases. Near its end, the DNA agrees better with TRBJ2-7, so the J call may be wrong. The length of the CDR3 is 13 residues. Germline loops: CDR1 KGHSH, CDR2 LQKENI. This CDR3 is CASSHGQGPEQYF. The CDR3 DNA sequence: TGTGCCAGCTCACACGGACAGGGGCCCGAGCAGTACTTC.

The chain employs TRBV13 and TRBJ2-2; 14 nucleotides align to TRBD2. Germline CDR1 reads PRHDT; CDR2 reads FYEKMQ (reference sequence). The V gene end was trimmed by 8 bases and the J gene end by 4 bases; junction bases not matched to a gene: 9. The CDR3 loop spans 17 amino acids. CDR3 residues: CASEGTGTSGSTGELFF. CDR3 sequence (DNA): TGTGCCAGCGAGGGGACAGGGACTAGCGGGAGCACCGGGGAGCTGTTTTTT.

The chain joins TRBV11-1 to TRBJ2-5; D is perhaps TRBD2 (5 bases). The last part of the DNA fits TRBJ2-7 better; the J call may be wrong. The CDR3 contains 15 residues. CDR1 is SGHAT, CDR2 FQDESV, per germline (reference sequence). The CDR3 DNA reads TGTGCCAGCAGCCAACTTCCGGACTCCAAAAACGAGCAGTACTTC. Amino acid sequence: CASSQLPDSKNEQYF.

V and J are TRBV4-1 and TRBJ2-1, with TRBD2 identical over 10 bases. CDR3 size: 18 residues. V gave up 0 bases and J gave up 5 bases; unmatched junction bases: 10. From germline, CDR1 is MGHRA and CDR2 YSYEKL. For the CDR3, the DNA is TGCGCCAGCAGCCAAGATAACCTAAGCGGGAGGGTACACAATGAGCAGTTCTTC. It yields the protein CASSQDNLSGRVHNEQFF.

The rearrangement uses TRBV30 and TRBJ1-3, with no clear D. The CDR3 has 14 amino acids. With 0 bases removed from V and 1 base from J, the gap between germline ends came to 7 bases. Germline V gene sequence: CDR1 GTSNPN, CDR2 SVGIG (reference sequence). CDR3 loop: CAWSVERSGNTIYF. CDR3 bases: TGTGCCTGGAGTGTAGAGAGATCTGGAAACACCATATATTTT.

This chain uses TRBV7-9 with TRBJ2-1; D remains unclear. The V and J ends lost 4 bases and 5 bases respectively, with 12 bases between them. Germline V gives CDR1 SEHNR, CDR2 FQNEAQ (reference sequence). This CDR3 has 14 amino acids. CDR3 nucleotide sequence: TGTGCCAGCAGCTCCCGACTCCACCACAATGAGCAGTTCTTC. Translating it yields CASSSRLHHNEQFF.

This chain connects TRBV7-9 to TRBJ1-2, with unresolved D. CDR1 and CDR2 (germline): SEHNR, FQNEAQ (reference sequence). The V and J ends lost 5 bases and 8 bases respectively, with 18 bases between them. CDR3 length: 14 amino acids. The CDR3 sequence is CASSTRSALLGYTF. The CDR3 coding sequence is TGTGCCAGCAGCACCCGTTCAGCGCTCCTGGGCTACACCTTC.

The chain is built from TRBV2 and TRBJ2-1, with TRBD1 identical over 7 bases. CDR3 size: 14 residues. Per the germline V gene, CDR1 is SNHLY and CDR2 is FYNNEI. V shed 4 bases, J shed 1 base, and the junction held 1 base outside the gene matches. The CDR3 sequence is CASSARGSYNEQFF. The CDR3 nucleotides read TGTGCCAGCAGTGCCAGGGGGTCCTACAATGAGCAGTTCTTC. The entire variable domain, with the rest obtained from reference TRBV2 and TRBJ2-1, is as follows: EPEVTQTPSHQVTQMGQEVILRCVPISNHLYFYWYRQILGQKVEFLVSFYNNEISEKSEIFDDQFSVERPDGSNFTLKIRSTKLEDSAMYFCASSARGSYNEQFFGPGTRLTVL.

This chain connects TRBV15 to TRBJ2-3; 7 nucleotides line up with TRBD1. The CDR3 is 16 amino acids. The V and J ends lost 0 bases and 1 base, in that order; junction bases with no gene match: 4. CDR1 is LNHNV, CDR2 YYDKDF, per germline (reference sequence). The CDR3 DNA reads TGTGCCACCAGCAGAGATAGGGGGCTGGGCACAGATACGCAGTATTTT. Residues: CATSRDRGLGTDTQYF.

This chain connects TRBV29-1 to TRBJ2-1; D call uncertain. The CDR3 has 13 residues. Between the trimmed V and J ends, which lost 5 bases and 4 bases, there was a span of 12 bases. Germline CDR1 is SQVTM and CDR2 is ANQGSEA. This CDR3 is CSVSTERYNEQFF. CDR3 in DNA: TGCAGCGTTTCTACGGAGAGGTACAATGAGCAGTTCTTC.

The V and J genes are TRBV6-6 and TRBJ2-7, with TRBD1 identical over 8 bases. The V gene end was trimmed by 5 bases and the J gene end by 0 bases; junction bases not matched to a gene: 6. The length of the CDR3 is 15 residues. The germline V gene encodes CDR1 MNHNY and CDR2 SVGAGI (reference sequence). CDR3 bases: TGTGCCAGCAGTGACCCCGGGACAGGCTCCTACGAGCAGTACTTC. Translation gives CASSDPGTGSYEQYF.

The J gene is TRBJ2-2, the V gene TRBV5-1; TRBD2 is a possible D gene (5 bases). This CDR3 is 14 amino acids long. The V gene lost 2 bases and the J gene lost 7 bases, with 12 bases spanning the gap. Germline values: CDR1 SGHRS, CDR2 YFSETQ. The DNA for the CDR3 is TGCGCCAGCAGCTTTTACGCTAGCCACGGGGAGCTGTTTTTT. This codes for CASSFYASHGELFF.

V gene TRBV28 combines with J gene TRBJ2-3, with 11 positions matching TRBD2. V lost 3 bases to trimming and J lost 2 bases; unmatched junction nucleotides: 4. The CDR3 is 16 residues long. Germline V lookup: CDR1 MDHEN, CDR2 SYDVKM. The CDR3 loop reads CASSFGLAGTTDTQYF. The CDR3 coding sequence is TGTGCCAGCAGTTTTGGACTAGCGGGCACCACAGATACGCAGTATTTT. The complete variable domain, with remaining parts taken from reference TRBV28 and TRBJ2-3, reads DVKVTQSSRYLVKRTGEKVFLECVQDMDHENMFWYRQDPGLGLRLIYFSYDVKMKEKGDIPEGYSVSREKKERFSLILESASTNQTSMYLCASSFGLAGTTDTQYFGPGTRLTVL.

This clone was seen a single time. The chain's CDR3 is CASSYLQGSETQYF. The CDR3 nucleotides read TGTGCCAGCAGTTATCTACAGGGGTCGGAGACCCAGTACTTC. V usage is TRBV6-1 and J usage is TRBJ2-5; 7 bases align to TRBD1. The CDR3 runs to 14 residues. Trimming took 5 bases from V and 5 from J; bases not matched to a gene: 8. Germline CDR1 is MNHNS and CDR2 is SASEGT.

This sequence joins TRBV25-1 and TRBJ1-3; D possibly corresponds to TRBD1 (5 bases). Germline V gene lookup returns CDR1 MGHDK and CDR2 SYGVNS. This CDR3 has 15 amino acids. The V end lost 5 bases, the J end lost 8 bases, and 19 bases lay between the germline ends. CDR3 in amino acids: CASSRGIVGSDTIYF. The CDR3 coding sequence is TGTGCCAGCAGTAGGGGAATAGTCGGTTCGGACACCATATATTTT. The full variable domain, completed using reference TRBV25-1 and TRBJ1-3, is EADIYQTPRYLVIGTGKKITLECSQTMGHDKMYWYQQDPGMELHLIHYSYGVNSTEKGDLSSESTVSRIRTEHFPLTLESARPSHTSQYLCASSRGIVGSDTIYFGEGSWLTVV.

The chain uses TRBV11-2 and TRBJ2-7, with 10 bases lining up with TRBD2. CDR3 length: 18 amino acids. The germline gives CDR1 SGHAT, CDR2 FQNNGV. Losses at the gene ends were 4 bases for V and 0 bases for J; bases not matched to a gene: 12. The CDR3 sequence: CASSSFIVLAGASYEQYF. Written as DNA, the CDR3 is TGTGCCAGCAGCTCCTTTATCGTGCTAGCGGGGGCCTCCTACGAGCAGTACTTC.

The rearrangement joins TRBV27 to TRBJ1-1; D not certain. The CDR3 contains 13 residues. The germline CDR1 and CDR2 sequences are MNHEY and SMNVEV (reference sequence). The V end lost 4 bases, the J end lost 6 bases, and 12 bases lay between the germline ends. In nucleotides, the CDR3 is TGTGCCAGCAGTTACCTCGGGGTGGCTGAAGCTTTCTTT. Protein sequence: CASSYLGVAEAFF.

The chain's CDR3 is CASSLLQETQYF. CDR3 DNA sequence: TGCGCCAGCAGCCTCCTCCAAGAGACCCAGTACTTC. This chain uses TRBV5-1 with TRBJ2-5; D uncertain. Germline assignment: CDR1 SGHRS and CDR2 YFSETQ. V gave up 4 bases and J gave up 1 base, with 5 bases separating them. This CDR3 spans 12 amino acids. Full variable domain (missing parts from reference TRBV5-1 and TRBJ2-5): KAGVTQTPRYLIKTRGQQVTLSCSPISGHRSVSWYQQTPGQGLQFLFEYFSETQRNKGNFPGRFSGRQFSNSRSEMNVSTLELGDSALYLCASSLLQETQYFGPGTRLLVL.

The CDR3 sequence is CAISDDRGDEQFF. The CDR3 DNA follows: TGTGCCATCAGTGATGACAGGGGTGATGAGCAGTTCTTC. The chain links TRBV10-3 to TRBJ2-1, with 8 bases matching TRBD1. The CDR3 has 13 amino acids. Germline CDR1 reads ENHRY; CDR2 reads SYGVKD. V was pared by 3 bases and J by 8 bases, with 3 bases of the junction left unmatched.

This clone was found once. This chain links TRBV28 with TRBJ2-1, with 9 bases lining up with TRBD2. The germline V gene has CDR1 MDHEN and CDR2 SYDVKM. With V trimmed by 4 bases and J by 0 bases, 4 bases remained unmatched. The CDR3 runs 16 residues. The CDR3 DNA follows: TGTGCCAGCAGTTCCGGACTAGCGAGCTCCTACAATGAGCAGTTCTTC. It specifies CASSSGLASSYNEQFF.

The V call is TRBV25-1, the J call TRBJ2-1, with 9 nucleotides matching TRBD2. Germline CDR1 MGHDK, CDR2 SYGVNS. Germline trimming cut 6 bases from V and 5 bases from J; bases unmatched to any gene: 5. The CDR3 spans 14 residues. CDR3 amino acids: CASRTSGGNNEQFF. DNA of the CDR3: TGTGCCAGCAGGACTAGCGGAGGTAACAATGAGCAGTTCTTC.

The chain is built from TRBV10-2 and TRBJ1-5; a possible D gene is TRBD1 (6 bases). Trimming shortened V by 10 bases and J by 0 bases, and 13 bases separated the two germline ends. The length of the CDR3 is 14 residues. Germline V lookup: CDR1 WSHSY, CDR2 SAAADI. CDR3 loop: CATVDSYSNQPQHF. CDR3 coding DNA: TGCGCCACCGTGGACAGTTATAGCAATCAGCCCCAGCATTTT.

The chain joins TRBV19 to TRBJ1-3; D perhaps matches TRBD1 (5 bases). V was pared by 6 bases and J by 2 bases, with 8 bases between. The CDR3 is made up of 13 amino acids. Germline CDR1 LNHDA, CDR2 SQIVND (reference sequence). In DNA form, the CDR3 reads TGTGCCAGTAGCCAGGGTACTGGAAACACCATATATTTT. This encodes CASSQGTGNTIYF.

This chain joins TRBV5-1 and TRBJ2-5; D is undetermined. This CDR3 region has 14 residues. CDR1 is SGHRS, CDR2 YFSETQ, per germline. The germline V and J ends were trimmed by 0 bases and 5 bases, with 11 bases remaining between them. The CDR3 nucleotides read TGCGCCAGCAGCTTGGCCGTGCCTAGGGAGACCCAGTACTTC. Encoded protein: CASSLAVPRETQYF.

The chain uses TRBV7-9 and TRBJ2-1, with D possibly TRBD2 on 5 matching bases. V shed 3 bases and J shed 4 bases, with 16 bases lying between them. The CDR3 consists of 16 residues. Per the germline V gene, CDR1 is SEHNR and CDR2 is FQNEAQ (reference sequence). CDR3 protein: CASSFLGGLTYNEQFF. The DNA for the CDR3 is TGTGCCAGCAGCTTCCTCGGTGGACTGACGTACAATGAGCAGTTCTTC.

The chain carries TRBV30 and TRBJ2-1; 8 nucleotides line up with TRBD1. With 1 base clipped from V and 5 bases from J, the junction kept 7 bases outside the gene matches. Germline CDR1 reads GTSNPN; CDR2 reads SVGIG (reference sequence). This CDR3 is built from 15 residues. The CDR3 loop is CAWSADRVSDNEQFF. As DNA, the CDR3 is TGTGCCTGGAGTGCGGACAGGGTGAGCGACAATGAGCAGTTCTTC.

This clone has just a few counts. The chain couples TRBV15 to TRBJ2-1, with 7 bases identical to TRBD2. The CDR3 sequence is 14 residues long. V shed 3 bases, J shed 8 bases, and the junction held 7 bases outside the gene matches. CDR1 is LNHNV and CDR2 is YYDKDF in the germline V gene (reference sequence). CDR3 DNA: TGTGCCACCAGCAGGGAGGAGGGAGGGGATGAGCAGTTCTTC. Translation: CATSREEGGDEQFF.